These 25 T cell receptor beta chains were all obtained from the same sample, sequenced in a study of Ad26.COV2.S vaccination and SARS-CoV-2 variants. Profiling relied on immunoSEQ multiplex PCR, and the TCRdb table lists in-frame clones only, not all of them. Among about 440,000 clones listed, around nine tenths were seen once. Treatment noted: approximately 18 received Ad26.COV2.S at low or high dose, single or two shots; about 5 received placebo; per-sample allocation not given. Sampling took place 63 days after the first vaccine or placebo injection. Sequencing used peripheral blood, obtained in a trial of Ad26.COV2.S vaccine versus placebo. The receptors stem from a person between 18 and 60 years old who received the Ad26.COV2.S COVID-19 vaccine or a placebo.

This chain uses TRBV5-1 with TRBJ2-4; 7 bases are shared with TRBD1. The germline CDR1 and CDR2 sequences are SGHRS and YFSETQ. The CDR3 is 14 residues long. After removal of 5 bases from V and 5 bases from J, the junction contained 7 bases not matched to a gene. For the CDR3, the DNA is TGCGCCAGCAGTAGGGACAGACGAGAAAACATTCAGTACTTC. It is translated as CASSRDRRENIQYF.

The chain couples TRBV11-3 to TRBJ2-7; 7 bases are a match to TRBD2. This CDR3 has 15 amino acids. Germline V CDR1 and CDR2: SGHNT, YENEEA. Losses at the gene ends were 5 bases for V and 1 base for J; bases not matched to a gene: 8. The CDR3 DNA sequence: TGTGCCAGCAGCCACCGTAGCGGGCCGTCCTACGAGCAGTACTTC. Encoded protein: CASSHRSGPSYEQYF.

This chain links TRBV5-1 with TRBJ2-7; either TRBD1 or TRBD2 may supply D (5 bases each). The CDR3 is 13 amino acids. Per germline, CDR1 SGHRS and CDR2 YFSETQ. V lost 4 bases to trimming and J lost 6 bases, with 14 bases between them. CDR3 nucleotides: TGCGCCAGCAGCGATCCCGGGACGAGCGAGCAGTACTTC. Translation gives CASSDPGTSEQYF.

The chain links TRBV10-3 to TRBJ1-4; possible D gene TRBD1, 6 bases. The length of the CDR3 is 14 residues. V lost 10 bases and J 6 bases, leaving 18 bases between the germline ends. The germline gives CDR1 ENHRY, CDR2 SYGVKD. CDR3 in amino acids: CATRGGEPDEKLFF. CDR3 coding DNA: TGTGCCACGAGAGGGGGGGAGCCGGATGAAAAACTGTTTTTT.

V and J are TRBV3-1 (or the pseudogene TRBV3-2) and TRBJ1-3, with 8 bases fitting TRBD1. The V gene's germline CDR1 is LGHDT and CDR2 YNNKEL (reference sequence). V shed 6 bases and J 4 bases; nucleotides not matched to a gene: 8. The CDR3 spans 15 residues. For the CDR3, the DNA is TGTGCCAGCAGTGCAGGGGGCGCGCCCGGAAACACCATATATTTT. The encoded protein is CASSAGGAPGNTIYF.

As DNA, the CDR3 is TGCGCCAGCAGCTGGGACAGCGGTGGGTACGAGCAGTACTTC. Protein product: CASSWDSGGYEQYF. This chain connects TRBV5-1 to TRBJ2-7; 7 positions match TRBD1. CDR1 SGHRS and CDR2 YFSETQ come from the germline V gene. The V and J ends lost 3 bases and 4 bases, in that order; junction bases with no gene match: 7. This CDR3 region has 14 residues.

Many counts were recorded for this clone. This rearrangement joins TRBV6-4 to TRBJ2-3, with 9 nucleotides matching TRBD2. V lost 4 bases, J lost 1 base, and 3 bases stayed unmatched. The CDR3 has 15 residues. Per germline, CDR1 MRHNA and CDR2 SNTAGT. The CDR3 sequence: CASSGVAGGTDTQYF. DNA for the CDR3: TGTGCCAGCAGTGGCGTAGCGGGAGGCACAGATACGCAGTATTTT.

The chain joins TRBV28 to TRBJ2-1, with D perhaps matching TRBD1 or TRBD2 (5 bases each). Germline CDR1 is MDHEN and CDR2 is SYDVKM. CDR3 size: 14 residues. Trimming stripped 5 bases from V and 4 bases from J, with 12 bases between. The CDR3 protein is CASSRGPIYNEQFF. CDR3 sequence (DNA): TGTGCCAGCAGTAGGGGACCGATTTACAATGAGCAGTTCTTC.

V and J are TRBV7-2 and TRBJ2-2, with 7 nucleotides matching TRBD1. The germline CDR1 and CDR2 sequences are SGHTA and FQGNSA. J lost 6 bases, V lost 5 bases, and 15 bases had no gene match. This CDR3 spans 17 amino acids. CDR3 DNA: TGTGCCAGCAGCCTCCGACAGGGTTCCCTACTCCCCGGGGAGCTGTTTTTT. Its protein product is CASSLRQGSLLPGELFF.

The chain recombines TRBV28 with TRBJ1-2; D is uncertain. The CDR3 spans 12 residues. Germline V gene data show CDR1 as MDHEN and CDR2 as SYDVKM. V lost 5 bases to trimming and J lost 4 bases, with 8 bases between them. DNA for the CDR3: TGTGCCAGCAGTCGCTGGGGCTATGGCTACACCTTC. Amino acid sequence: CASSRWGYGYTF.

This clone showed up just once. The V call is TRBV27, the J call TRBJ1-6; 7 nucleotides align to TRBD1. The CDR3 runs to 16 residues. With 5 bases clipped from V and 0 bases from J, the junction kept 4 bases outside the gene matches. Germline CDR1 reads MNHEY; CDR2 reads SMNVEV (reference sequence). DNA of the CDR3: TGTGCCAGCAGTAACACAGGGGCCTCCTATAATTCACCCCTCCACTTT. This translates into CASSNTGASYNSPLHF.

As to this clone: The junction differs from germline at one of its ends, possibly a read error. The V call is TRBV6-6, the J call TRBJ1-4; no reliable D call. The CDR3 runs 14 residues. Germline loops: CDR1 MNHNY, CDR2 SVGAGI (reference sequence). The DNA of the CDR3 is TGTGCCAGCAGAATAAAGGCTACTAGTGAAAAACTGTTTTTT. The encoded protein is CASRIKATSEKLFF.

The chain couples TRBV2 to TRBJ1-1; D not certain. Germline values: CDR1 SNHLY, CDR2 FYNNEI. The CDR3 is made up of 14 amino acids. V was shortened by 6 bases and J by 1 base, with 12 bases between the two germline ends. The CDR3 DNA follows: TGTGCCAGCAGACTAGACACCAGGAACACTGAAGCTTTCTTT. Translated, it gives CASRLDTRNTEAFF.

The chain uses TRBV19 and TRBJ1-5, with a tentative D call TRBD1 (6 bases). The germline V gene has CDR1 LNHDA and CDR2 SQIVND (reference sequence). The CDR3 covers 14 residues. The V end lost 6 bases, the J end lost 6 bases, and 15 bases lay between the germline ends. DNA for the CDR3: TGTGCCAGTAGAAGCCAGGGGATACTTCAGCCCCAGCATTTT. Its translation is CASRSQGILQPQHF.

The chain has TRBV30 and TRBJ2-7; D might be TRBD1 (6 bases). Germline loops: CDR1 GTSNPN, CDR2 SVGIG (reference sequence). V was clipped by 1 base and J by 3 bases, with 31 bases between them. The CDR3 covers 20 residues. CDR3 bases: TGTGCCTGGAGTGATCTATCCCGGACCCCAGGGGTTCGGTTCGACTACGAGCAGTACTTC. This translates into CAWSDLSRTPGVRFDYEQYF.

The chain is built from TRBV19 and TRBJ1-5; D perhaps matches TRBD1 (6 bases). Looked up from germline, CDR1 is LNHDA and CDR2 is SQIVND (reference sequence). This CDR3 region has 14 residues. The V end lost 6 bases, the J end lost 6 bases, and 15 bases lay between the germline ends. CDR3 nucleotide sequence: TGTGCCAGTAGGGCACAGGGCCGGGGTCAGCCCCAGCATTTT. Amino acid sequence: CASRAQGRGQPQHF.

This clone was found once. V and J are TRBV9 and TRBJ1-1; no definite D call. The V end was cut by 4 bases, the J end by 4 bases, with 20 bases between. The CDR3 has 16 amino acids. CDR1 SGDLS and CDR2 YYNGEE come from the germline V gene. CDR3 sequence (DNA): TGTGCCAGCAGCCGAGCAGAAAACTGGGCAGGCACTGAAGCTTTCTTT. Amino acid sequence: CASSRAENWAGTEAFF.

The rearrangement uses TRBV5-1 and TRBJ2-1, with 8 bases that match TRBD2. V lost 4 bases to trimming and J lost 7 bases; unmatched junction nucleotides: 7. The CDR3 length is 14 residues. Germline-derived CDR1 and CDR2 are SGHRS and YFSETQ. The CDR3 sequence is CASSPGGGENEQFF. The CDR3 DNA reads TGCGCCAGCAGCCCGGGGGGGGGCGAGAATGAGCAGTTCTTC.

This chain uses TRBV15 with TRBJ1-4; 7 bases match TRBD1. The V gene end was trimmed by 1 base and the J gene end by 5 bases; junction bases not matched to a gene: 4. Germline-derived CDR1 and CDR2 are LNHNV and YYDKDF (reference sequence). This CDR3 is 15 amino acids long. For the CDR3, the DNA is TGTGCCACCAGCAGAGGGGACAGAGGAAATGAAAAACTGTTTTTT. Translation: CATSRGDRGNEKLFF. Full variable domain (rest looked up from reference TRBV15 and TRBJ1-4): DAMVIQNPRYQVTQFGKPVTLSCSQTLNHNVMYWYQQKSSQAPKLLFHYYDKDFNNEADTPDNFQSRRPNTSFCFLDIRSPGLGDTAMYLCATSRGDRGNEKLFFGSGTQLSVL.

This chain joins TRBV19 and TRBJ2-2; D is perhaps TRBD2 (5 bases). Trimming pared 5 bases from V and 6 bases from J, leaving 13 bases between. The germline CDR1 and CDR2 sequences are LNHDA and SQIVND (reference sequence). This CDR3 contains 14 residues. The CDR3 bases are TGTGCCAGTAGTGAGGGTGGAGGAGCCGGGGAGCTGTTTTTT. Amino acids: CASSEGGGAGELFF.

The V call is TRBV19, the J call TRBJ2-2; TRBD2 matches at 8 bases. The CDR3 length is 17 residues. The trim removed 5 bases at V and 6 bases at J, leaving 14 bases unmatched. CDR1 is LNHDA and CDR2 is SQIVND in the germline V gene (reference sequence). In DNA, the CDR3 is TGTGCCAGTAGTCCCCGCGGAGGGCCGGGGGGGGCCGGGGAGCTGTTTTTT. Protein sequence: CASSPRGGPGGAGELFF.

The chain carries TRBV28 and TRBJ1-5; D is unclear. The CDR3 has 12 residues. Germline V gene lookup returns CDR1 MDHEN and CDR2 SYDVKM. With 1 base removed from V and 6 bases from J, the gap between germline ends came to 4 bases. Here the CDR3 DNA reads TGTGCCAGCAGTTTATTCGGTCAGCCCCAGCATTTT. This translates into CASSLFGQPQHF. The full variable domain, with the rest looked up from reference TRBV28 and TRBJ1-5, is DVKVTQSSRYLVKRTGEKVFLECVQDMDHENMFWYRQDPGLGLRLIYFSYDVKMKEKGDIPEGYSVSREKKERFSLILESASTNQTSMYLCASSLFGQPQHFGDGTRLSIL.

The gene calls are TRBV6-5 and TRBJ2-1, with D unresolved. The CDR3 covers 13 residues. V lost 4 bases to trimming and J lost 5 bases, with 9 bases between them. Germline CDR1 reads MNHEY; CDR2 reads SVGAGI. The CDR3 DNA sequence: TGTGCCAGCAGTTCCCCTATGAACAATGAGCAGTTCTTC. It is translated as CASSSPMNNEQFF.

Written as DNA, the CDR3 is TGTGCCAGCAGTGAAAGGGGACAGGTAGCGGCCGAGCAGTACTTC. It yields the protein CASSERGQVAAEQYF. The rearrangement joins TRBV2 to TRBJ2-7, with TRBD1 matching 8 bases. The V gene end was trimmed by 2 bases and the J gene end by 6 bases; junction bases not matched to a gene: 9. CDR1 and CDR2 from the germline V gene are SNHLY and FYNNEI. The CDR3 is 15 amino acids.

The chain links TRBV2 to TRBJ2-7; the match to TRBD1 covers 9 bases. Germline assignment: CDR1 SNHLY and CDR2 FYNNEI. The CDR3 totals 14 residues. V dropped 4 bases and J dropped 6; count of bases not matched to a gene: 7. In DNA form, the CDR3 reads TGTGCCAGCAGTGGGCGGGACAGGGTCTCCGAGCAGTACTTC. Protein sequence: CASSGRDRVSEQYF.